The 15 T cell receptor beta chains listed next were all sequenced from one sample in a study of regulatory T cells in long-lasting Graves disease. CDR3 regions were amplified by Arm-PCR using iRepertoire HTBI primers to build TCR beta libraries. TCRdb reanalysed the multiplex PCR reads using MiXCR and keeps one entry per CDR3 protein. The sample contains about 440,000 distinct CDR3 sequences, about a sixth of which appear only once. Time point reported: newly diagnosed GD, antithyroid drugs for less than 3 months. TCR sequences were obtained from RNA taken from PBMCs. The same sample was also studied in work on T cells in Graves' hyperthyroidism and ophthalmopathy.

Source: peripheral blood mononuclear cells (PBMCs), taken at new diagnosis, from a patient treated with antithyroid drugs. Source of these receptors: a woman aged 25 to 39 with Graves disease.

This clonotype occurred many times. One junction end does not reproduce the germline sequence, and a read error may be involved. The genes are TRBV7-7 and TRBJ2-3; D might be TRBD1 (5 bases). Germline V gene lookup returns CDR1 SSHAT and CDR2 FNYEAQ (reference sequence). CDR3 length: 15 residues. CDR3 loop: CASSPQLSGTDTQYF. CDR3 in DNA: TGTGCTAGCAGCCCCCAGCTCTCAGGGACAGATACGCAGTATTTT.

The CDR3 is CASSHPGVAGGGSYNEQFF. The CDR3 region has the DNA TGTGCCAGCAGCCACCCTGGGGTAGCGGGAGGGGGCTCCTACAATGAGCAGTTCTTC. The rearrangement joins TRBV6-1 to TRBJ2-1, with TRBD2 identical over 11 bases. Germline V lookup: CDR1 MNHNS, CDR2 SASEGT. V trimming: 6 bases; J trimming: 0 bases; junction bases outside the gene matches: 13. CDR3 length: 19 residues.

Note on this clonotype: This CDR3 fails to terminate in the conserved phenylalanine or tryptophan, so it likely reflects a read error. The chain combines TRBV14 with TRBJ2-3, with D perhaps given as TRBD1 or TRBD2 (5 bases each). The germline V gene encodes CDR1 SGHDN and CDR2 FVKESK. The CDR3 sequence is 14 residues long. V gave up 1 base and J gave up 4 bases, with 9 bases separating them. The CDR3 loop reads CASSQGDGADTQYS. CDR3 DNA: TGTGCCAGCAGCCAAGGGGACGGGGCAGATACGCAGTATTCT.

This clonotype was seen ten or more times. This sequence joins TRBV7-2 and TRBJ2-1; 8 bases line up with TRBD1. The CDR3 covers 14 residues. CDR1 and CDR2 (germline): SGHTA, FQGNSA. After removal of 5 bases from V and 7 bases from J, the junction contained 7 bases not matched to a gene. This CDR3 is CASSPRTGRNEQFF. CDR3 sequence (DNA): TGTGCCAGCAGCCCGAGGACAGGGAGAAATGAGCAGTTCTTC.

This clonotype was seen more than once but under ten times. V and J are TRBV20-1 and TRBJ2-7; either TRBD1 or TRBD2 may fit D (6 bases each). The CDR3 runs 14 residues. CDR1 is DFQATT and CDR2 is SNEGSKA in the germline V gene (reference sequence). Trimming removed 2 bases at V and 4 bases at J, with 15 bases between. CDR3 sequence (DNA): TGCAGTGCTAGATGGGGGGCGTCTCCATACGAGCAGTACTTC. This sequence encodes CSARWGASPYEQYF.

This clonotype was counted many times. The V call is TRBV11-2, the J call TRBJ2-5; D is perhaps TRBD1 or TRBD2 (6 bases each). V was trimmed by 3 bases and J by 2 bases, leaving 19 bases between them. Germline V lookup: CDR1 SGHAT, CDR2 FQNNGV. This CDR3 comprises 17 residues. The CDR3 nucleotides are TGTGCCAGCAGCTTCGGGGCGGAAGGGGGGTTACAAGAGACCCAGTACTTC. As protein: CASSFGAEGGLQETQYF.

Concerning this clonotype: Since a much larger clone is just one base distant, this may be a read error. Here the CDR3 reads CASSYSRTGSYEQFF. The CDR3 DNA reads TGTGCCAGCAGTTACTCGAGGACAGGCTCCTACGAGCAGTTCTTC. The genes are TRBV6-6 and TRBJ2-1; 7 positions agree with TRBD1. Germline trimming cut 0 bases from V and 10 bases from J; bases unmatched to any gene: 9. The CDR3 loop spans 15 amino acids. Germline assignment: CDR1 MNHNY and CDR2 SVGAGI (reference sequence).

Many counts were recorded for this clonotype. The chain is built from TRBV6-1 and TRBJ2-1; TRBD1 agrees at 9 bases. In germline, CDR1 is MNHNS, CDR2 SASEGT. The junction had 11 bases not matched to a gene; V was cut back by 5 bases and J by 6 bases. The CDR3 extends over 16 amino acids. The CDR3 DNA follows: TGTGCCAGCAGTCTCTCCAAAGGGACAGGGAGCAATGAGCAGTTCTTC. This sequence encodes CASSLSKGTGSNEQFF.

V usage is TRBV4-1 and J usage is TRBJ1-4, with D possibly matching TRBD1 (6 bases). CDR1 and CDR2 from the germline V gene are MGHRA and YSYEKL. The CDR3 is made up of 15 amino acids. V was trimmed by 2 bases and J by 7 bases, leaving 14 bases between them. CDR3 DNA sequence: TGCGCCAGCAGCCAACCCCAGGGGACGGCTGAAAAACTGTTTTTT. It specifies CASSQPQGTAEKLFF.

This clonotype was observed many times. The V call is TRBV15, the J call TRBJ1-1; D ambiguous. V lost 7 bases to trimming and J lost 1 base, with 7 bases between them. Looked up from germline, CDR1 is LNHNV and CDR2 is YYDKDF (reference sequence). The CDR3 totals 12 residues. CDR3 sequence: CATTTQNTEAFF. In DNA, the CDR3 is TGTGCCACCACCACACAGAACACTGAAGCTTTCTTT.

The genes are TRBV9 and TRBJ2-1, with TRBD2 matching over 7 bases. The CDR3 has 16 residues. J gave up 4 bases and V 4 bases, and 11 bases lay outside the gene matches. CDR1 SGDLS and CDR2 YYNGEE come from the germline V gene. CDR3 in DNA: TGTGCCAGCAGCTTACGTCGCCTAGCGGAATACAATGAGCAGTTCTTC. Protein sequence: CASSLRRLAEYNEQFF.

This clonotype appeared many times. The rearrangement uses TRBV20-1 and TRBJ2-7; D gene uncertain. Trimming stripped 5 bases from V and 5 bases from J, with 16 bases between. The germline V gene encodes CDR1 DFQATT and CDR2 SNEGSKA (reference sequence). This CDR3 region has 13 residues. DNA of the CDR3: TGCAGTGCTCCTTCCCCGGGTCGTAACGAGCAGTACTTC. It is translated as CSAPSPGRNEQYF.

This clonotype was seen a few times. The chain is built from TRBV9 and TRBJ2-1; a weak D match, TRBD2 (5 bases). V was pared by 5 bases and J by 5 bases, with 14 bases between. This CDR3 contains 14 residues. Germline V gene sequence: CDR1 SGDLS, CDR2 YYNGEE. CDR3 amino acids: CASSGRGWHNEQFF. DNA for the CDR3: TGTGCCAGCAGTGGGAGAGGATGGCACAATGAGCAGTTCTTC.

The chain links TRBV25-1 to TRBJ1-1; possibly TRBD1 for D (5 bases). This CDR3 comprises 16 residues. The V and J ends lost 6 bases and 5 bases respectively, with 22 bases between them. The germline gives CDR1 MGHDK, CDR2 SYGVNS. DNA for the CDR3: TGTGCCAGCAGCTCATCTTCCTCGCAGGGAAAGACTGAAGCTTTCTTT. As protein: CASSSSSSQGKTEAFF.

The sample holds a few counts of this clonotype. The rearrangement uses TRBV2 and TRBJ1-6, with D hard to call. This CDR3 is 14 amino acids long. Germline loops: CDR1 SNHLY, CDR2 FYNNEI. V lost 6 bases to trimming and J lost 7 bases, with 13 bases between them. The CDR3 DNA reads TGTGCCAGCAGGGAGGACGGTCAGAATTCACCCCTCCACTTT. Amino acids: CASREDGQNSPLHF.